A selection of T cell receptor beta chains follows, all from one sample in a study of T cell responses to AZD1222 COVID-19 vaccine. TCRdb keeps only in-frame clones here, not all; method: immunoSEQ multiplex PCR. The table has 90,000 to 110,000 clones, roughly 90% seen once. The sample consisted of peripheral blood, taken on day 0 of AZD1222 vaccination. The receptors shown here come from an adult in good health. The CDR3 runs from the conserved cysteine through the conserved F or W. Each record gives: J gene, clone size, V gene, D gene, CDR3 protein, CDR3 DNA. D genes are given only for firm matches. Clone size is stated in some rows and not others, as once, few, many or a class when expanded.

TRBJ2-7	.	TRBV25-1	.	CASSEQLGIEDEQYF	TGTGCCAGCAGTGAACAACTGGGGATCGAGGACGAGCAGTACTTC
TRBJ2-7	.	TRBV5-4	.	CASSLGLAEQYF	TGTGCCAGCAGCTTGGGCCTAGCGGAGCAGTACTTC
TRBJ1-2	once	TRBV19	.	CASSIRAGDSYGYTF	TGTGCCAGTAGTATTCGGGCAGGAGACTCCTATGGCTACACCTTC
TRBJ1-5	few	TRBV18	.	CASSPSDSRNQPQHF	TGTGCCAGCTCACCATCGGACAGCCGCAATCAGCCCCAGCATTTT
TRBJ1-1	.	TRBV15	.	CATTLPPGTEAFF	TGTGCCACCACCTTACCTCCCGGGACCGAAGCTTTCTTT
TRBJ2-7	.	TRBV7-2	TRBD2	CASSLRLAGARQYF	TGTGCCAGCAGCTTAAGGCTAGCGGGAGCGCGGCAGTACTTC
TRBJ1-4	.	TRBV19	TRBD1	CASSIVRTGGNEKLFF	TGTGCCAGTAGCATCGTCCGGACAGGGGGGAATGAAAAACTGTTTTTT
TRBJ1-1	.	TRBV6-5	.	CASRAGANTEAFF	TGTGCCAGCAGGGCCGGGGCGAACACTGAAGCTTTCTTT
TRBJ2-1	.	TRBV15	.	CATSARLGNEQFF	TGTGCCACCAGCGCCAGACTAGGCAATGAGCAGTTCTTC
TRBJ1-1	.	TRBV11-3	.	CASSSRVSGNTEAFF	TGTGCCAGCAGCTCAAGGGTTTCAGGGAACACTGAAGCTTTCTTT
TRBJ1-2	.	TRBV10-3	TRBD1	CAISEDRVYYGYTF	TGTGCCATCAGTGAGGACAGGGTCTACTATGGCTACACCTTC
TRBJ1-1	.	TRBV19	TRBD1	CASRYSGGSTEAFF	TGTGCCAGTAGGTACTCAGGGGGCTCCACTGAAGCTTTCTTT
TRBJ2-1	.	TRBV10-3	TRBD2	CAISASGRNNEQFF	TGTGCCATCAGCGCTAGCGGGAGGAACAATGAGCAGTTCTTC
TRBJ2-5	.	TRBV5-6	TRBD2	CASSSLTSGDETQYF	TGTGCCAGCAGCAGCCTGACTAGCGGGGATGAGACCCAGTACTTC
TRBJ2-1	.	TRBV5-1	TRBD2	CASSQPTSLAGGPNEQFF	TGCGCCAGCAGCCAACCCACCTCACTAGCGGGGGGGCCGAATGAGCAGTTCTTC
TRBJ2-1	.	TRBV27	.	CASSLSSDLQLEQFF	TGTGCCAGCAGTTTATCCAGCGATCTTCAGCTTGAGCAGTTCTTC
TRBJ2-7	few	TRBV7-8	.	CASTPSGGYEQYF	TGTGCCAGCACCCCGTCCGGGGGCTACGAGCAGTACTTC
TRBJ1-5	.	TRBV18	.	CASSPATAQPQHF	TGTGCCAGCTCACCCGCGACGGCACAGCCCCAGCATTTT
TRBJ2-4	.	TRBV5-6	.	CASSSKTSPGDIQYF	TGTGCCAGCAGTTCCAAGACCTCCCCCGGAGACATTCAGTACTTC
TRBJ1-2	.	TRBV7-9	.	CASSSTITLNYGYTF	TGTGCCAGCAGCTCGACGATTACACTTAACTATGGCTACACCTTC
TRBJ2-3	.	TRBV5-1	.	CASSLPLVAKTDTQYF	TGCGCCAGCAGCTTGCCGCTGGTAGCAAAGACAGATACGCAGTATTTT
TRBJ1-5	.	TRBV7-2	.	CASSLMGGISNQPQHF	TGTGCCAGCAGCTTAATGGGGGGCATAAGCAATCAGCCCCAGCATTTT
TRBJ1-1	.	TRBV3-1/TRBV3-2	.	CASSLHGTKDEAFF	TGTGCCAGCAGCCTTCACGGGACGAAGGACGAAGCTTTCTTT
TRBJ2-3	.	TRBV29-1	.	CSQLGGGKADTQYF	TGCAGCCAATTAGGGGGAGGAAAGGCAGATACGCAGTATTTT
TRBJ1-1	once	TRBV28	.	CASRLRGRTEAFF	TGTGCCAGCAGATTACGCGGCAGGACTGAAGCTTTCTTT
TRBJ1-1	.	TRBV27	TRBD1	CASSDPGQGVTEAFF	TGTGCCAGCAGTGACCCGGGACAGGGGGTGACTGAAGCTTTCTTT
TRBJ2-1	.	TRBV5-1	.	CASSLSPQGSYNEQFF	TGCGCCAGCAGCTTGTCTCCCCAGGGGTCCTACAATGAGCAGTTCTTC
TRBJ2-5	.	TRBV21-1	.	CASSKVWPKKAETQYF	TGTGCCAGCAGCAAAGTGTGGCCTAAAAAGGCGGAGACCCAGTACTTC
TRBJ1-2	.	TRBV19	.	CASSKTGTNRVYTF	TGTGCCAGTAGTAAAACCGGGACCAATAGAGTCTACACCTTC
TRBJ2-7	once	TRBV3-1/TRBV3-2	TRBD2	CASSQDLVTSHYEQYF	TGTGCCAGCAGCCAAGATCTGGTGACTAGCCACTACGAGCAGTACTTC
TRBJ1-2	.	TRBV5-6	.	CASSGGFGGYGYTF	TGTGCCAGCAGCGGCGGCTTCGGGGGCTATGGCTACACCTTC
TRBJ2-1	.	TRBV7-8	TRBD1	CASSPSRGLSNEQFF	TGTGCCAGCAGCCCTTCTAGGGGGCTAAGTAATGAGCAGTTCTTC
TRBJ1-1	.	TRBV19	.	CASSVGNTEAFF	TGTGCCAGTAGTGTCGGAAACACTGAAGCTTTCTTT
TRBJ2-1	.	TRBV7-9	.	CASSQTDNEQFF	TGTGCCAGCAGCCAGACGGACAATGAGCAGTTCTTC
TRBJ2-3	.	TRBV7-7	.	CASSLDRLDTQYF	TGTGCTAGCAGCTTAGATCGTCTAGATACGCAGTATTTT
TRBJ1-2	.	TRBV28	TRBD1	CASSLGTGYGYTF	TGTGCCAGCAGTTTAGGGACAGGCTATGGCTACACCTTC
TRBJ2-1	once	TRBV27	.	CASSSYLRGPQDEQFF	TGTGCCAGCAGTTCATATCTACGCGGTCCGCAGGATGAGCAGTTCTTC
TRBJ2-5	.	TRBV5-4	TRBD2	CASSKQAGGLETQYF	TGTGCCAGCAGCAAACAGGCGGGGGGCCTTGAGACCCAGTACTTC